This T cell receptor (beta chain) was obtained from a study of circulating tumor DNA in untreated peripheral T-cell lymphoma. Study-wide results and limits: In about 72% of patients, tumor-specific clonotypes were identified.

The length of the CDR3 is 17 residues. Trimming took 6 bases from V and 4 from J; bases not matched to a gene: 12. The germline gives CDR1 MDHEN, CDR2 SYDVKM. The tumor tissue sample was taken at baseline before any treatment. Sequencing used immunoSEQ multiplex PCR; TCRdb keeps in-frame clones, though not all of them. The table has about 7,000 clones, around 76% seen once. On this clone itself: The antigen remains unidentified.

This receptor was identified in a human donor with peripheral T-cell lymphoma. The genes are TRBV28 and TRBJ2-3; 11 positions agree with TRBD2. The sample was tumor tissue. The CDR3 loop reads CASRTFRLAGFPDTQYF. The CDR3 nucleotides read TGTGCCAGCAGAACATTTCGACTAGCGGGATTTCCAGATACGCAGTATTTT.